Presented here are 27 T cell receptor beta chains from one specimen sequenced in a study of shared clonotypes between healthy human individuals. Clones were read by immunoSEQ multiplex PCR, and TCRdb kept only the in-frame ones, dropping some. The sample consists of some 2.1 million clones, 85% to 95% of them appearing once. The material sequenced was naive CD4+ T cells sorted from blood. As for subset: CD45RA+ positively selected. Every receptor here comes from a man between 18 and 35 years old in good health.

The gene calls are TRBV19 and TRBJ1-2; weak D call: TRBD1 (6 bases). The V end was cut by 7 bases, the J end by 4 bases, with 19 bases between. The CDR3 loop spans 15 amino acids. Germline V gene sequence: CDR1 LNHDA, CDR2 SQIVND (reference sequence). CDR3 sequence: CASTGRGGRIYGYTF. The CDR3 nucleotides are TGTGCCAGTACCGGAAGAGGGGGGCGCATCTATGGCTACACCTTC.

V usage is TRBV11-2 and J usage is TRBJ2-5; the D is unclear. Germline loops: CDR1 SGHAT, CDR2 FQNNGV. The CDR3 has 15 amino acids. V was clipped by 1 base and J by 5 bases, with 14 bases between them. CDR3 region: CASSLAWASGETQYF. Written as DNA, the CDR3 is TGTGCCAGCAGCTTAGCCTGGGCTAGTGGGGAGACCCAGTACTTC.

The chain combines TRBV6-1 with TRBJ2-7; TRBD2 matches at 12 bases. Germline V CDR1 and CDR2: MNHNS, SASEGT. Losses at the gene ends were 6 bases for V and 7 bases for J; bases not matched to a gene: 10. The CDR3 runs 15 residues. The CDR3 nucleotides are TGTGCCAGCAGGCGACTAGCGGGAGATTCGCGGGAGCAGTACTTC. Its translation: CASRRLAGDSREQYF.

CDR3 in DNA: TGTGCCTGGAGTGCATGGGACAGGACCTACGAGCAGTACTTC. It encodes CAWSAWDRTYEQYF. This rearrangement joins TRBV30 to TRBJ2-7, with 8 bases matching TRBD1. J gave up 2 bases and V 1 base, and 4 bases lay outside the gene matches. CDR3 length: 14 residues. Germline V gene sequence: CDR1 GTSNPN, CDR2 SVGIG (reference sequence).

V and J are TRBV19 and TRBJ1-6; 8 nucleotides agree with TRBD1. CDR1 and CDR2 (germline): LNHDA, SQIVND (reference sequence). The junction had 9 bases not matched to a gene; V was cut back by 5 bases and J by 3 bases. CDR3 size: 17 residues. CDR3 in DNA: TGTGCCAGTAGTTTCAAACCAGGGACAGGCTATAATTCACCCCTCCACTTT. Translating gives CASSFKPGTGYNSPLHF.

The chain is built from TRBV6-1 and TRBJ1-2, with TRBD1 identical over 7 bases. Trimming removed 6 bases from V and 3 bases from J; junction bases left unmatched: 10. The germline V gene encodes CDR1 MNHNS and CDR2 SASEGT. The CDR3 contains 15 residues. The CDR3 region is CASRIHRGWDYGYTF. The CDR3 region has the DNA TGTGCCAGCAGAATCCACAGGGGCTGGGACTATGGCTACACCTTC.

In regard to this clone: In the same sample, other DNA sequences code for this CDR3. The V gene is TRBV7-2, the J gene TRBJ2-7; 7 bases fit TRBD1. CDR3 length: 13 amino acids. Germline V CDR1 and CDR2: SGHTA, FQGNSA. V shed 3 bases, J shed 2 bases, and the junction held 1 base outside the gene matches. Written as DNA, the CDR3 is TGTGCCAGCAGCTTGGGGACAGCCTACGAGCAGTACTTC. Its protein is CASSLGTAYEQYF.

The chain recombines TRBV5-1 with TRBJ2-7; D is uncertain. Looked up from germline, CDR1 is SGHRS and CDR2 is YFSETQ. The CDR3 loop spans 12 amino acids. Trimming removed 0 bases at V and 6 bases at J, with 7 bases between. The CDR3 DNA sequence: TGCGCCAGCAGCTTGGGGGGAACCGAGCAGTACTTC. It codes for CASSLGGTEQYF.

This chain uses TRBV28 with TRBJ1-5, with D hard to call. Trimming shortened V by 4 bases and J by 1 base, and 17 bases separated the two germline ends. Germline assignment: CDR1 MDHEN and CDR2 SYDVKM. The CDR3 totals 17 residues. The CDR3 is CASSSQAVTRSNQPQHF. The CDR3 DNA reads TGTGCCAGCAGTTCCCAGGCCGTGACTCGAAGCAATCAGCCCCAGCATTTT. Complete variable domain (other parts from reference TRBV28 and TRBJ1-5): DVKVTQSSRYLVKRTGEKVFLECVQDMDHENMFWYRQDPGLGLRLIYFSYDVKMKEKGDIPEGYSVSREKKERFSLILESASTNQTSMYLCASSSQAVTRSNQPQHFGDGTRLSIL.

The CDR3 reads CASSFGLVGPNGEQYF. The CDR3 bases are TGTGCCAGCAGTTTCGGGCTGGTGGGGCCTAACGGCGAGCAGTACTTC. This chain connects TRBV28 to TRBJ2-7; tentative D call: TRBD1 (5 bases). CDR3 length equals 16 residues. Trimming took 3 bases from V and 6 from J, leaving 21 bases between them. Germline-derived CDR1 and CDR2 are MDHEN and SYDVKM.

V gene TRBV5-4 combines with J gene TRBJ2-2, with 7 positions matching TRBD1. Germline V gene lookup returns CDR1 SGHNT and CDR2 YYREEE (reference sequence). CDR3 length: 17 amino acids. The ends lost 4 bases at V and 2 bases at J; junction bases unmatched: 11. The CDR3 sequence: CASSTPVGTVNTGELFF. The CDR3 DNA is TGTGCCAGCAGCACACCCGTCGGGACAGTCAACACCGGGGAGCTGTTTTTT. Combining the CDR3 with reference TRBV5-4 and TRBJ2-2 gives the whole variable domain ETGVTQSPTHLIKTRGQQVTLRCSSQSGHNTVSWYQQALGQGPQFIFQYYREEENGRGNFPPRFSGLQFPNYSSELNVNALELDDSALYLCASSTPVGTVNTGELFFGEGSRLTVL.

This clone was observed a single time. This sequence joins TRBV5-6 and TRBJ1-5, with D unclear. From germline, CDR1 is SGHDT and CDR2 YYEEEE. Trimming pared 3 bases from V and 2 bases from J, leaving 12 bases between. The CDR3 is 15 amino acids. This chain's CDR3 is CASSSSRVGNQPQHF. CDR3 coding DNA: TGTGCCAGCAGCTCCAGTAGGGTGGGCAATCAGCCCCAGCATTTT.

This clone was counted once. The rearrangement joins TRBV20-1 to TRBJ2-5; D perhaps matches TRBD1 (6 bases). Germline lookup yields CDR1 DFQATT and CDR2 SNEGSKA (reference sequence). This CDR3 region has 11 residues. CDR3 bases: TGCCCTCATCACAGGGAAGAGACCCAGTACTTC. Its protein product is CPHHREETQYF.

Points on this clone: A much larger clone differs from this one at a single base, so this may be a read error. This chain links TRBV18 with TRBJ2-7; TRBD1 aligns across 9 bases. The CDR3 runs to 13 residues. Germline CDR1 and CDR2: KGHSH and LQKENI. J was trimmed by 0 bases and V by 6 bases; bases with no gene match: 0. The CDR3 DNA follows: TGTGCCAGCTCGGGACAGGGCTCCTACGAGCAGTACTTC. This gives the protein CASSGQGSYEQYF.

Many counts were recorded for this clone. The junction differs from germline at one of its ends, possibly a read error. The chain has TRBV15 and TRBJ1-4; D not certain. CDR1 and CDR2 from the germline V gene are LNHNV and YYDKDF (reference sequence). The CDR3 loop spans 13 amino acids. The CDR3 region has the DNA TGTGCCACCACCAGACGCCCGTCGGAAAAACTGTTTTTT. Amino acid sequence: CATTRRPSEKLFF.

The genes are TRBV11-2 and TRBJ2-3; TRBD1 is a possible D gene (6 bases). The CDR3 length is 16 residues. The V and J ends lost 0 bases and 2 bases respectively, with 12 bases between them. Per germline, CDR1 SGHAT and CDR2 FQNNGV. In DNA, the CDR3 is TGTGCCAGCAGCTTAGATCTAGGACAGTACACAGATACGCAGTATTTT. Its translation: CASSLDLGQYTDTQYF.

This chain joins TRBV5-1 and TRBJ2-2; 8 bases map to TRBD2. Germline CDR1 and CDR2: SGHRS and YFSETQ. This CDR3 has 16 amino acids. Trimming at V came to 2 bases and at J to 2 bases, leaving 5 bases not matched to a gene. CDR3 residues: CASSLPGLENTGELFF. CDR3 nucleotide sequence: TGCGCCAGCAGCTTACCGGGACTAGAAAACACCGGGGAGCTGTTTTTT.

The rearrangement uses TRBV4-3 and TRBJ1-1; unclear D gene. In germline, CDR1 is LGHNA, CDR2 YSLEER. This CDR3 region has 15 residues. Trimming removed 1 base from V and 5 bases from J, with 14 bases in between. CDR3 residues: CASSQVVVVATEAFF. The CDR3 DNA reads TGCGCCAGCAGCCAAGTGGTCGTGGTGGCTACTGAAGCTTTCTTT.

V and J are TRBV6-6 and TRBJ2-2; D is possibly TRBD1 or TRBD2 (5 bases each). The germline V gene encodes CDR1 MNHNY and CDR2 SVGAGI (reference sequence). The ends were cut back, 5 bases at V and 6 bases at J, with 10 bases in the middle. The CDR3 contains 13 residues. CDR3 region: CASSGQGPGELFF. In DNA form, the CDR3 reads TGTGCCAGCAGTGGCCAGGGACCCGGGGAGCTGTTTTTT.

This chain links TRBV5-1 with TRBJ2-7, with D possibly TRBD1 on 5 matching bases. V was clipped by 4 bases and J by 1 base, with 15 bases between them. The V gene's germline CDR1 is SGHRS and CDR2 YFSETQ. The CDR3 runs 15 residues. The chain's CDR3 is CASSLGPSSSYEQYF. Written as DNA, the CDR3 is TGCGCCAGCAGCCTGGGGCCCTCTTCATCCTACGAGCAGTACTTC.

V is TRBV29-1 and J is TRBJ2-5; 7 nucleotides line up with TRBD1. The CDR3 covers 12 residues. Per the germline V gene, CDR1 is SQVTM and CDR2 is ANQGSEA. V was pared by 4 bases and J by 2 bases, with 1 base of the junction left unmatched. CDR3 nucleotide sequence: TGCAGCGTTGTGGACAGGCAAGAGACCCAGTACTTC. This gives the protein CSVVDRQETQYF.

This clone appeared a single time. The rearrangement uses TRBV6-1 and TRBJ1-6; TRBD1 matches at 10 bases. Unmatched junction bases numbered 6, after V lost 8 bases and J lost 5 bases. CDR1 MNHNS and CDR2 SASEGT come from the germline V gene. The CDR3 loop spans 15 amino acids. Here the CDR3 DNA reads TGTGCCAGCTCCGGACAGGGGGGGAATAATTCACCCCTCCACTTT. Translated: CASSGQGGNNSPLHF.

This clone was found once. The J gene is TRBJ1-1, the V gene TRBV7-9, with D possibly being TRBD1 (6 bases). V was pared by 1 base and J by 1 base, with 10 bases between. The CDR3 contains 15 residues. CDR1 is SEHNR, CDR2 FQNEAQ, per germline (reference sequence). The CDR3 region is CASSLEGTTNTEAFF. CDR3 nucleotides: TGTGCCAGCAGCTTAGAAGGGACAACGAACACTGAAGCTTTCTTT.

The chain combines TRBV5-1 with TRBJ1-5, with 7 bases fitting TRBD1. This CDR3 comprises 14 residues. CDR1 is SGHRS and CDR2 is YFSETQ in the germline V gene. V gave up 0 bases and J gave up 5 bases; unmatched junction bases: 2. Here the CDR3 reads CASSLAGQDQPQHF. CDR3 in DNA: TGCGCCAGCAGCTTGGCCGGACAGGATCAGCCCCAGCATTTT.

This clone showed up just once. V and J are TRBV11-2 and TRBJ2-3; 15 bases align to TRBD2. The CDR3 is 17 residues long. Germline CDR1 and CDR2: SGHAT and FQNNGV. The V segment lost 5 bases and the J segment 2 bases; nucleotides outside the gene matches: 5. Written as DNA, the CDR3 is TGTGCCAGCAGCCCCAGGACTAGCGGGAGGGACACAGATACGCAGTATTTT. Protein: CASSPRTSGRDTDTQYF.

The chain joins TRBV30 to TRBJ2-7; tentative D call: TRBD2 (5 bases). The CDR3 spans 17 residues. Germline-derived CDR1 and CDR2 are GTSNPN and SVGIG (reference sequence). Trimming left V 3 bases short and J 0 bases short, with 21 bases between. The CDR3: CAWSLEVKARGSYEQYF. The DNA of the CDR3 is TGTGCCTGGAGCTTGGAGGTTAAAGCCCGGGGCTCCTACGAGCAGTACTTC.

Details on this clone: Other DNA sequences within the sample encode an identical CDR3. The chain couples TRBV29-1 to TRBJ2-1; D unclear. Between the trimmed V and J ends, which lost 4 bases and 4 bases, there was a span of 8 bases. CDR1 SQVTM and CDR2 ANQGSEA come from the germline V gene. The CDR3 covers 12 residues. This CDR3 reads CSVGKGYNEQFF. As DNA, the CDR3 is TGCAGCGTTGGGAAGGGTTACAATGAGCAGTTCTTC.